This TCR beta chain was observed in a study of blood T cell repertoires in COVID-19. As for the study in general: T cells, B-cell-depleted T cells, or PBMCs supplied cDNA or gDNA.

How the authors handled the data: Reference gene primers were amplified, and this amplification served to estimate nucleated cell counts. Using immunoSEQ multiplex PCR, the repertoire was profiled, and TCRdb retains in-frame clones only, with some absent. V, J and clone size are those of that table, while D and trimming were read from the DNA. Here the sample spans 250,000 to 350,000 clones, 75% to 90% being singletons. The CDR3 loop spans 14 amino acids. The germline CDR1 and CDR2 sequences are SGHRS and YFSETQ. V lost 4 bases and J lost 5; bases outside the gene matches: 3. Input material: peripheral blood. The chain recombines TRBV5-1 with TRBJ2-5; TRBD2 matches at 12 bases. This receptor was obtained from a woman between 45 and 65 years old who had recovered from COVID-19. CDR3 nucleotides: TGCGCCAGCAGCGCCGGGACTAGCGGGGAGACCCAGTACTTC. Its translation: CASSAGTSGETQYF. Variable domain in full (rest from reference TRBV5-1 and TRBJ2-5): KAGVTQTPRYLIKTRGQQVTLSCSPISGHRSVSWYQQTPGQGLQFLFEYFSETQRNKGNFPGRFSGRQFSNSRSEMNVSTLELGDSALYLCASSAGTSGETQYFGPGTRLLVL.